Below are 27 T cell receptor beta chains sequenced from a single sample in a study of shared clonotypes between healthy human individuals. Using immunoSEQ multiplex PCR, the repertoire was profiled, and TCRdb retains in-frame clones only, with some absent. The data hold 2 million to 3 million clones, with under 95% observed a single time. Material: naive CD4+ T cells from PBMCs. Subset indicated: CD45RA+ positively selected. The source of these receptors is a man aged 18 to 35 in good health. Some clones in this sample may be carry-over from other donors' samples.

The chain combines TRBV2 with TRBJ2-7; D gene unclear. The germline CDR1 and CDR2 sequences are SNHLY and FYNNEI. Trimming cost V 7 bases and J 4 bases, with 20 bases left between them. This CDR3 spans 15 amino acids. The CDR3 loop is CASNGEAFSLYEQYF. The CDR3, as DNA: TGTGCCAGCAATGGTGAGGCATTCTCGCTTTACGAGCAGTACTTC.

The chain employs TRBV6-5 and TRBJ1-3, with D tentatively TRBD1 (6 bases). Germline values: CDR1 MNHEY, CDR2 SVGAGI. With 2 bases removed from V and 2 bases from J, the gap between germline ends came to 7 bases. The CDR3 covers 14 residues. The CDR3 DNA is TGTGCCAGCAGTTACCGACAGGCTGGAAACACCATATATTTT. It is translated as CASSYRQAGNTIYF.

Points on this clone: The same CDR3 is also encoded by other DNA sequences in this sample. The rearrangement links TRBV30 to TRBJ1-1; 9 bases match TRBD1. This CDR3 has 13 amino acids. V was clipped by 3 bases and J by 3 bases; unmatched bases: 2. Germline loops: CDR1 GTSNPN, CDR2 SVGIG (reference sequence). CDR3 region: CAWSDRGDTEAFF. DNA for the CDR3: TGTGCCTGGAGCGACAGGGGGGACACTGAAGCTTTCTTT. Based on the CDR3 plus reference TRBV30 and TRBJ1-1, the full variable domain is SQTIHQWPATLVQPVGSPLSLECTVEGTSNPNLYWYRQAAGRGLQLLFYSVGIGQISSEVPQNLSASRPQDRQFILSSKKLLLSDSGFYLCAWSDRGDTEAFFGQGTRLTVV.

The rearrangement joins TRBV19 to TRBJ1-1, with a possible D match to TRBD1 (5 bases). This CDR3 spans 12 amino acids. Germline V gene lookup returns CDR1 LNHDA and CDR2 SQIVND (reference sequence). V shed 3 bases and J shed 10 bases, with 12 bases lying between them. The CDR3 reads CASSIRDQRAFF. CDR3 nucleotide sequence: TGTGCCAGTAGTATCAGGGATCAAAGAGCTTTCTTT.

This sequence joins TRBV6-6 and TRBJ2-7; TRBD1 is a possible D gene (6 bases). CDR3 size: 13 residues. CDR1 is MNHNY, CDR2 SVGAGI, per germline (reference sequence). The V end was cut by 8 bases, the J end by 5 bases, with 16 bases between. The CDR3 DNA follows: TGTGCCAGCGGAAGGGGGAAAGTCGACGAGCAGTACTTC. As protein: CASGRGKVDEQYF.

V gene TRBV28 combines with J gene TRBJ1-4; 7 nucleotides agree with TRBD1. Germline lookup yields CDR1 MDHEN and CDR2 SYDVKM. With V trimmed by 4 bases and J by 4 bases, 3 bases remained unmatched. The CDR3 sequence is 14 residues long. In nucleotides, the CDR3 is TGTGCCAGCAGTTCGGGACAGCATAATGAAAAACTGTTTTTT. Protein: CASSSGQHNEKLFF.

This chain links TRBV11-2 with TRBJ2-7; D remains unclear. The germline V gene encodes CDR1 SGHAT and CDR2 FQNNGV. The CDR3 sequence is 15 residues long. The germline V and J ends were trimmed by 3 bases and 4 bases, with 16 bases remaining between them. CDR3 in DNA: TGTGCCAGCAGCTTTATCGGAAATTTCGAATACGAGCAGTACTTC. Translation gives CASSFIGNFEYEQYF.

This chain links TRBV9 with TRBJ1-2, with D possibly TRBD1 on 5 matching bases. The CDR3 length is 16 residues. Per germline, CDR1 SGDLS and CDR2 YYNGEE. V lost 0 bases and J 6 bases, leaving 18 bases between the germline ends. Written as DNA, the CDR3 is TGTGCCAGCAGCGTAGTACCCCAAGCGGGGGAGGATGGCTACACCTTC. Protein: CASSVVPQAGEDGYTF. Complete variable domain (other parts from reference TRBV9 and TRBJ1-2): DSGVTQTPKHLITATGQRVTLRCSPRSGDLSVYWYQQSLDQGLQFLIQYYNGEERAKGNILERFSAQQFPDLHSELNLSSLELGDSALYFCASSVVPQAGEDGYTFGSGTRLTVV.

The chain carries TRBV10-1 and TRBJ2-7; 10 nucleotides align to TRBD1. The CDR3 spans 15 residues. V lost 6 bases, J lost 0 bases, and 5 bases stayed unmatched. The germline V gene encodes CDR1 WNHNN and CDR2 SYGVQD (reference sequence). The CDR3 here is CASSPGQGDSYEQYF. The CDR3 nucleotides are TGCGCCAGCAGCCCTGGACAGGGGGACTCCTACGAGCAGTACTTC.

The chain employs TRBV5-6 and TRBJ2-2; D possibly corresponds to TRBD2 (6 bases). The germline V gene encodes CDR1 SGHDT and CDR2 YYEEEE. The CDR3 runs to 16 residues. Trimming left V 4 bases short and J 3 bases short, with 16 bases between. Here the CDR3 DNA reads TGTGCCAGCAGCAGCTTTGGCGGGGATCACACCGGGGAGCTGTTTTTT. This sequence encodes CASSSFGGDHTGELFF.

Worth noting for this clone: Additional DNA sequences in this sample encode the identical CDR3. This chain links TRBV5-1 with TRBJ2-3, with 7 bases matching TRBD1. CDR3 length equals 14 residues. Germline lookup yields CDR1 SGHRS and CDR2 YFSETQ. The V and J ends lost 3 bases and 3 bases, in that order; junction bases with no gene match: 4. The CDR3 DNA reads TGCGCCAGCAGCTCCGGACAGGCTACAGATACGCAGTATTTT. It encodes CASSSGQATDTQYF.

This chain links TRBV28 with TRBJ1-1, with a possible D match to TRBD1 (6 bases). The CDR3 runs to 21 residues. V lost 3 bases, J lost 0 bases, and 29 bases lay in between. The V gene's germline CDR1 is MDHEN and CDR2 SYDVKM. For the CDR3, the DNA is TGTGCCAGCAGTTTGGGGTACAGGGCCTTGTATCGGGTGGCCATGAACACTGAAGCTTTCTTT. Translating it yields CASSLGYRALYRVAMNTEAFF.

As concerns this clone: Other DNA sequences from this sample encode an identical CDR3 as well. V and J are TRBV19 and TRBJ1-5; 7 bases map to TRBD1. J lost 4 bases, V lost 6 bases, and 6 bases had no gene match. CDR1 and CDR2 from the germline V gene are LNHDA and SQIVND (reference sequence). This CDR3 comprises 14 residues. The CDR3 is CASRDRVGNQPQHF. CDR3 sequence (DNA): TGTGCCAGTAGAGACAGGGTGGGGAATCAGCCCCAGCATTTT.

The chain combines TRBV6-1 with TRBJ2-7; perhaps TRBD2 as D (5 bases). Looked up from germline, CDR1 is MNHNS and CDR2 is SASEGT. CDR3 length: 13 residues. Trimming left V 7 bases short and J 3 bases short, with 13 bases between. The CDR3 DNA reads as TGTGCCAGCATCAACGGGGTCAACTACGAGCAGTACTTC. This encodes CASINGVNYEQYF.

The chain couples TRBV28 to TRBJ2-2; D assignment may be TRBD1 or TRBD2 (5 bases each). Trimming pared 3 bases from V and 6 bases from J, leaving 14 bases between. Germline V CDR1 and CDR2: MDHEN, SYDVKM. The CDR3 is made up of 15 amino acids. The CDR3, as DNA: TGTGCCAGCAGTTTCGGGCAGAGGGACGCCGGGGAGCTGTTTTTT. Translation gives CASSFGQRDAGELFF.

As DNA, the CDR3 is TGTGCCAGCAGCTTATCGGGGGTAGAGCAGTACTTC. Its translation is CASSLSGVEQYF. V is TRBV11-2 and J is TRBJ2-7, with a possible D match to TRBD2 (6 bases). CDR1 and CDR2 (germline): SGHAT, FQNNGV. This CDR3 contains 12 residues. V was cut by 2 bases and J by 7 bases, with 9 bases left in between.

The rearrangement links TRBV7-8 to TRBJ2-2, with D possibly matching TRBD2 (5 bases). V lost 6 bases, J lost 4 bases, and 9 bases lay in between. The CDR3 totals 13 residues. Looked up from germline, CDR1 is SGHVS and CDR2 is FQNEAQ. As DNA, the CDR3 is TGTGCCAGCAGACGGACTTCCACCGGGGAGCTGTTTTTT. Amino acid sequence: CASRRTSTGELFF.

In this sample, this clone turned up a few times. The chain uses TRBV5-1 and TRBJ1-1, with D tentatively TRBD1 (6 bases). V was clipped by 4 bases and J by 3 bases, with 13 bases between them. The length of the CDR3 is 14 residues. Germline CDR1 and CDR2: SGHRS and YFSETQ. DNA for the CDR3: TGCGCCAGCAGCCGCTCAGGGGCGGACACTGAAGCTTTCTTT. Its protein is CASSRSGADTEAFF.

The chain is built from TRBV5-4 and TRBJ2-2, with a weak D call TRBD2 (5 bases). Germline CDR1 SGHNT, CDR2 YYREEE (reference sequence). V was trimmed by 3 bases and J by 4 bases, leaving 13 bases between them. CDR3 length: 15 residues. CDR3 DNA sequence: TGTGCCAGCAGCTCCCTAGCCCTCAGCACCGGGGAGCTGTTTTTT. Its translation is CASSSLALSTGELFF.

The CDR3 region has the DNA TGTGCCAGCGCCCCTGGAGGGGGCTACTATGGCTACACCTTC. It translates to CASAPGGGYYGYTF. J is TRBJ1-2 and V is TRBV5-4, with TRBD1 matching 7 bases. With V trimmed by 7 bases and J by 3 bases, 9 bases remained unmatched. Germline CDR1 reads SGHNT; CDR2 reads YYREEE (reference sequence). The CDR3 consists of 14 residues.

V usage is TRBV14 and J usage is TRBJ2-7; D remains unclear. V gave up 1 base and J gave up 5 bases, with 15 bases separating them. This CDR3 contains 15 residues. CDR1 is SGHDN, CDR2 FVKESK, per germline. CDR3 protein: CASSQGLSRRDEQYF. The CDR3, as DNA: TGTGCCAGCAGCCAAGGTCTCTCGCGACGGGACGAGCAGTACTTC.

The chain joins TRBV5-1 to TRBJ2-2; 7 bases match TRBD1. Losses at the gene ends were 4 bases for V and 6 bases for J; bases not matched to a gene: 12. The CDR3 extends over 16 amino acids. Germline V lookup: CDR1 SGHRS, CDR2 YFSETQ. The CDR3 loop is CASSPSDRAKAGELFF. The DNA of the CDR3 is TGCGCCAGCAGCCCGTCCGACAGGGCAAAAGCCGGGGAGCTGTTTTTT. Filled out from reference TRBV5-1 and TRBJ2-2, the complete variable domain reads KAGVTQTPRYLIKTRGQQVTLSCSPISGHRSVSWYQQTPGQGLQFLFEYFSETQRNKGNFPGRFSGRQFSNSRSEMNVSTLELGDSALYLCASSPSDRAKAGELFFGEGSRLTVL.

This chain uses TRBV4-2 with TRBJ2-5, with 9 bases identical to TRBD2. Per germline, CDR1 LGHNA and CDR2 YNFKEQ. The CDR3 sequence is 17 residues long. The trim removed 3 bases at V and 3 bases at J, leaving 11 bases unmatched. CDR3 nucleotide sequence: TGTGCCAGCAGCCAGACCTCAGCCCCTAGCGGGAAAGAGACCCAGTACTTC. Translation gives CASSQTSAPSGKETQYF.

V and J are TRBV2 and TRBJ2-7, with 12 bases identical to TRBD2. Germline CDR1 and CDR2: SNHLY and FYNNEI. This CDR3 is 14 amino acids long. V shed 10 bases, J shed 3 bases, and the junction held 7 bases outside the gene matches. The CDR3 protein is CATRTSGTIYEQYF. CDR3 in DNA: TGTGCCACTCGGACTAGCGGGACGATCTACGAGCAGTACTTC. Using reference TRBV2 and TRBJ2-7 for the parts outside the CDR3, the full variable domain is EPEVTQTPSHQVTQMGQEVILRCVPISNHLYFYWYRQILGQKVEFLVSFYNNEISEKSEIFDDQFSVERPDGSNFTLKIRSTKLEDSAMYFCATRTSGTIYEQYFGPGTRLTVT.

Points on this clone: Germline is not matched at one junction end, which may reflect a read error. The chain links TRBV5-1 to TRBJ1-2; the D is unclear. This CDR3 region has 14 residues. Germline V gene data show CDR1 as SGHRS and CDR2 as YFSETQ. CDR3 in amino acids: CASTFGPGNDGYTF. Written as DNA, the CDR3 is TGCGCCAGTACCTTTGGGCCGGGTAACGATGGCTACACCTTC.

Comment on this clone: The same CDR3 arises from other DNA sequences in this sample as well. V usage is TRBV9 and J usage is TRBJ1-1; D is unresolved. CDR1 is SGDLS and CDR2 is YYNGEE in the germline V gene. This CDR3 is 10 amino acids long. The V end lost 4 bases, the J end lost 8 bases, and 6 bases lay between the germline ends. This CDR3 is CASSPSEAFF. CDR3 nucleotide sequence: TGTGCCAGCAGCCCCAGCGAAGCTTTCTTT.

The chain links TRBV5-1 to TRBJ2-3; D is unresolved. Trimming pared 4 bases from V and 2 bases from J, leaving 20 bases between. Germline-derived CDR1 and CDR2 are SGHRS and YFSETQ. This CDR3 contains 17 residues. The CDR3 sequence is CASSVAQSGFNTDTQYF. CDR3 nucleotides: TGCGCCAGCAGCGTGGCTCAGTCGGGCTTTAACACAGATACGCAGTATTTT. The full variable domain, completed using reference TRBV5-1 and TRBJ2-3, is KAGVTQTPRYLIKTRGQQVTLSCSPISGHRSVSWYQQTPGQGLQFLFEYFSETQRNKGNFPGRFSGRQFSNSRSEMNVSTLELGDSALYLCASSVAQSGFNTDTQYFGPGTRLTVL.